The entry below describes one T cell receptor (beta chain). These data are taken from a study of blood T cell repertoires in COVID-19. At the level of the study: PBMCs, B-cell-depleted T cells, or T cells were the source of the cDNA or gDNA that made up the material.

Study processing details: Reference gene primer amplification yielded estimated nucleated cell counts. Produced via immunoSEQ multiplex PCR; TCRdb's table is partial and in-frame only. V, J and clone size are those of that table, while D and trimming were read from the DNA. The sample shows tens of thousands of clones, roughly 83% of them seen only once. Germline assignment: CDR1 SGHTA and CDR2 FQGNSA. V was pared by 1 base and J by 6 bases, with 7 bases between. CDR3 length: 13 amino acids. The sample consisted of peripheral blood. The chain has TRBV7-2 and TRBJ2-1; tentatively, D is TRBD1 (6 bases). This clonotype was sampled from a middle-aged man with acute or convalescent COVID-19. CDR3 sequence: CASSLVGGNEQFF. For the CDR3, the DNA is TGTGCCAGCAGCTTAGTAGGGGGCAATGAGCAGTTCTTC.